The rows below give T cell receptor beta chains drawn from one sample of a study of blood T cells in healthy people across ages. TCRdb used MiXCR to reprocess the 5' RACE reads, holding one entry per CDR3 protein. The data contain over 600,000 distinct CDR3 sequences, around three fifths of them singletons. Sequenced sample: blood. Receptor source: a man in his forties in good health. CDR3s include the opening cysteine and the closing phenylalanine or tryptophan. Clone size appears in some rows only: once, few, many, or a class for an expanded clone.

TRBJ2-5	.	TRBV28	CASSSYEGLAGLQETQYF
TRBJ2-3	few	TRBV6-6	CASDQQRSSTDTQYF
TRBJ2-3	.	TRBV13	CASSLVQRNTDTQYF
TRBJ1-5	.	TRBV24-1	CATSDADRGAYQPQHF
TRBJ2-1	.	TRBV13	CASSLPRGRGYNEQFF
TRBJ2-4	.	TRBV12-3/TRBV12-4	CASSLSSQFGDIQYF
TRBJ1-1	.	TRBV30	CAWSMGQGRDEAFF
TRBJ1-1	.	TRBV15	CATSPWSSEAFF
TRBJ1-5	.	TRBV27	CASSPDSYSNQPQHF
TRBJ2-6	.	TRBV7-2	CASSLLRSGANVLTF
TRBJ2-1	.	TRBV11-2	CASSAYYQNEQFF
TRBJ2-4	.	TRBV12-3/TRBV12-4	CASSLIGRAKDIQYF
TRBJ2-4	.	TRBV12-3/TRBV12-4	CASSLFGNIQYF
TRBJ2-3	.	TRBV5-1	CASSLGDTGDTQYF
TRBJ1-2	.	TRBV9	CASSVASGPNYGYTF
TRBJ2-5	.	TRBV12-3/TRBV12-4	CASSPGGEIMEETQYF
TRBJ2-7	.	TRBV5-1	CASSLASTGHYEQYF
TRBJ2-3	.	TRBV9	CASSAHLSTDTQYF
TRBJ2-5	.	TRBV2	CASSGTTWTQYF
TRBJ2-3	.	TRBV9	CASSEDQGAISIVTDTQYF
TRBJ2-5	.	TRBV12-3/TRBV12-4	CASTAGAWETQYF
TRBJ2-7	.	TRBV27	CASSPNNPYEQYF
TRBJ1-1	.	TRBV2	CASTFGGGNTEAFF
TRBJ1-1	.	TRBV6-6	CASSTGTRGSGTEAFF
TRBJ2-5	once	TRBV7-2	CASSSTGTGAYNEQYF
TRBJ2-7	.	TRBV7-2	CASQTGLGFTYEQYF